This T cell receptor (beta chain) was sequenced for a study of T cell clonality in common variable immunodeficiency. Looked up from germline, CDR1 is SNHLY and CDR2 is FYNNEI. This CDR3 has 15 residues. Between the trimmed V and J ends, which lost 3 bases and 0 bases, there was a span of 8 bases. Blood samples were heparinized, 5 to 8 ml per donor. Libraries were prepared by immunoSEQ multiplex PCR; TCRdb keeps only in-frame clonotypes and omits some of them. Listed for the sample are about 44,000 clones, none seen a single time. About this clone: The read ends 3 residues before the CDR3 terminus; that terminus is restored from the germline J gene.

This receptor was taken from a person between 18 and 70 years old in good health. Source material: peripheral blood mononuclear cells. The genes are TRBV2 and TRBJ1-4; no firm D call. Here the CDR3 reads CASSETPATNEKLFF. Partial CDR3 DNA: TGTGCCAGCAGTGAGACACCCGCAACTAATGAAAAA.